This T cell receptor (beta chain) stems from a study of neoadjuvant anti-PD-1 for oral cavity cancer. Noted time point: after neoadjuvant nivolumab, at surgical resection. These newly diagnosed stage II-IVA oral cavity squamous cell carcinoma patients had no prior systemic or radiation treatment. General observations from the study: Higher pretreatment blood Treg/Th17 ratios correlated with higher pretreatment blood and lower post-treatment tumor TCRbeta clonality.

As regards this clone: Its antigen is not identified.

Libraries were prepared by immunoSEQ multiplex PCR; TCRdb keeps only in-frame clonotypes and omits some of them. The table records about 68,000 clones, about 88% of them present only once. Sequencing used PBMCs, obtained after nivolumab (anti-PD-1) treatment. This clonotype originated in a person between 35 and 79 years old with oral cavity squamous cell carcinoma.

CDR3 sequence: CAISEGGAQGWYF. The DNA for the CDR3 is TGTGCCATCAGTGAGGGGGGGGCACAGGGTTGGTACTTC. This chain joins TRBV10-3 and TRBJ2-7; weak D call: TRBD2 (7 bases). This CDR3 spans 13 amino acids. Germline CDR1 reads ENHRY; CDR2 reads SYGVKD. With 2 bases removed from V and 12 bases from J, the gap between germline ends came to 17 bases.